This T cell receptor beta chain was recorded in a study of blood T cell repertoires in COVID-19. As for the study in general: Cohort 3 recovered donors had two negative PCRs, clearance, or symptom resolution. From T cells, B-cell-depleted T cells, or PBMCs came the material, which was cDNA or gDNA.

Method: immunoSEQ multiplex PCR; TCRdb's copy keeps in-frame clones and lacks some. The sample gives around 360,000 clones, 87% of which show up once; around 2% is in the top ten. The CDR3 runs 17 residues. The V and J ends lost 5 bases and 1 base, in that order; junction bases with no gene match: 10. Germline V gene lookup returns CDR1 MNHEY and CDR2 SVGEGT. The source of this sequence is a man aged 40-50 years in a cohort exposed to, infected with or recovered from COVID-19 (not recorded which). The chain carries TRBV6-2 or TRBV6-3 and TRBJ2-1, with 8 bases fitting TRBD1. The specimen sequenced was PBMCs or T cells enriched from blood (not recorded which). CDR3 sequence (DNA): TGTGCCAGCAGTCAAGGACAGGGTTCTCTTTCCTACAATGAGCAGTTCTTC. Its protein product is CASSQGQGSLSYNEQFF.